Shown below are 15 T cell receptor beta chains from a single sample sequenced in a study of blood T cell repertoires in COVID-19. Sequencing was performed with immunoSEQ multiplex PCR; in TCRdb, only in-frame clones are kept and a portion is missing. The data contain tens of thousands of clones, approximately 83% of them singletons. The sequenced sample was peripheral blood. The source of these receptors is a man aged 30 to 45 with COVID-19, enrolled during active disease.

CDR3 sequence reads: CASSPGGGRGEQYF. DNA of the CDR3: TGTGCCAGCAGCCCCGGGGGGGGGCGCGGCGAGCAGTACTTC. V is TRBV28 and J is TRBJ2-7; 8 bases fit TRBD2. V trimming: 6 bases; J trimming: 6 bases; junction bases outside the gene matches: 10. The germline CDR1 and CDR2 sequences are MDHEN and SYDVKM. The CDR3 sequence is 14 residues long.

The chain uses TRBV7-3 and TRBJ2-1; 8 bases match TRBD1. In germline, CDR1 is SGHTA, CDR2 FQGTGA. The V and J ends lost 5 bases and 5 bases, in that order; junction bases with no gene match: 8. The CDR3 is made up of 15 amino acids. CDR3 DNA sequence: TGTGCCAGCAGCCTTGTCGGGACAGGAGACAATGAGCAGTTCTTC. It specifies CASSLVGTGDNEQFF.

The sample holds one count of this clone. This chain uses TRBV4-3 with TRBJ1-3, with a weak D call TRBD1 (5 bases). From germline, CDR1 is LGHNA and CDR2 YSLEER. Trimming took off 0 bases at V and 0 bases at J, with 12 bases between the two ends. This CDR3 has 17 amino acids. CDR3 in amino acids: CASSQDPRAFSGNTIYF. Written as DNA, the CDR3 is TGCGCCAGCAGCCAAGATCCCAGGGCTTTCTCTGGAAACACCATATATTTT.

The V gene is TRBV28, the J gene TRBJ1-4; unclear D gene. This CDR3 is built from 14 residues. Trimming took off 4 bases at V and 6 bases at J, with 12 bases between the two ends. Germline V gene lookup returns CDR1 MDHEN and CDR2 SYDVKM. Here the CDR3 DNA reads TGTGCCAGCAGTTATAATCCGGGAGATGAAAAACTGTTTTTT. Translating it yields CASSYNPGDEKLFF.

The J gene is TRBJ2-1, the V gene TRBV11-3; TRBD2 matches 14 bases. V lost 4 bases and J lost 8; bases outside the gene matches: 19. The V gene's germline CDR1 is SGHNT and CDR2 YENEEA. The CDR3 spans 20 residues. The chain's CDR3 is CASSSPPSGTSGRGWDEQFF. DNA for the CDR3: TGTGCCAGCAGCTCACCCCCGTCCGGGACTAGCGGGAGAGGATGGGATGAGCAGTTCTTC. The full variable domain, its missing parts supplied by reference TRBV11-3 and TRBJ2-1, is EAGVVQSPRYKIIEKKQPVAFWCNPISGHNTLYWYLQNLGQGPELLIRYENEEAVDDSQLPKDRFSAERLKGVDSTLKIQPAELGDSAVYLCASSSPPSGTSGRGWDEQFFGPGTRLTVL.

The chain combines TRBV27 with TRBJ1-1; D is unclear. In germline, CDR1 is MNHEY, CDR2 SMNVEV (reference sequence). There are 13 residues in the CDR3. V shed 5 bases and J shed 1 base, with 8 bases lying between them. The CDR3 region is CASSAGTNTEAFF. The CDR3 DNA sequence: TGTGCCAGCAGTGCAGGAACGAACACTGAAGCTTTCTTT.

The chain has TRBV4-1 and TRBJ1-2, with D possibly matching TRBD1 (5 bases). Between the trimmed V and J ends, which lost 2 bases and 0 bases, there was a span of 10 bases. This CDR3 contains 15 residues. Per germline, CDR1 MGHRA and CDR2 YSYEKL. In DNA, the CDR3 is TGCGCCAGCAGCCAACCCCGACAGTCTAACTATGGCTACACCTTC. Amino acids: CASSQPRQSNYGYTF.

V is TRBV9 and J is TRBJ2-1; the match to TRBD2 covers 9 bases. The trim removed 4 bases at V and 9 bases at J, leaving 11 bases unmatched. CDR3 length equals 15 residues. Germline CDR1 is SGDLS and CDR2 is YYNGEE. This CDR3 reads CASSTQSLAGREQFF. The DNA for the CDR3 is TGTGCCAGCAGCACCCAGAGCCTAGCGGGACGTGAGCAGTTCTTC.

This chain links TRBV25-1 with TRBJ2-1, with D possibly being TRBD2 (7 bases). Trimming removed 2 bases from V and 2 bases from J, with 16 bases in between. The CDR3 runs 17 residues. From germline, CDR1 is MGHDK and CDR2 SYGVNS. The CDR3 sequence: CASSERRGGGAYNEQFF. The CDR3 nucleotides read TGTGCCAGCAGTGAAAGGAGGGGAGGGGGGGCCTACAATGAGCAGTTCTTC.

V and J are TRBV27 and TRBJ2-5, with 9 bases that match TRBD1. Per germline, CDR1 MNHEY and CDR2 SMNVEV (reference sequence). The CDR3 length is 15 residues. The V segment lost 5 bases and the J segment 4 bases; nucleotides outside the gene matches: 8. Here the CDR3 reads CASSPLRTGVETQYF. Written as DNA, the CDR3 is TGTGCCAGCAGTCCGCTGAGGACAGGGGTAGAGACCCAGTACTTC.

The chain uses TRBV19 and TRBJ1-5; 8 positions match TRBD1. Germline V lookup: CDR1 LNHDA, CDR2 SQIVND (reference sequence). The V and J ends lost 6 bases and 7 bases, in that order; junction bases with no gene match: 11. This CDR3 contains 15 residues. The CDR3 region is CASSLPRGRRQPQHF. In DNA, the CDR3 is TGTGCCAGTAGCCTACCCAGGGGGCGTAGGCAGCCCCAGCATTTT.

The chain employs TRBV3-1 (or the pseudogene TRBV3-2) and TRBJ2-3; 7 bases fit TRBD2. Germline CDR1 LGHDT, CDR2 YNNKEL (reference sequence). Losses at the gene ends were 5 bases for V and 0 bases for J; bases not matched to a gene: 8. The CDR3 covers 16 residues. CDR3: CASSSRQRESTDTQYF. The CDR3 DNA is TGTGCCAGCAGCTCTCGACAGCGGGAAAGCACAGATACGCAGTATTTT.

The chain combines TRBV7-9 with TRBJ1-5; D is ambiguous. V gave up 1 base and J gave up 5 bases, with 9 bases separating them. Germline values: CDR1 SEHNR, CDR2 FQNEAQ (reference sequence). The CDR3 loop spans 14 amino acids. The CDR3 protein is CASSLEDSDQPQHF. DNA of the CDR3: TGTGCCAGCAGCTTAGAAGATTCGGATCAGCCCCAGCATTTT.

J is TRBJ1-4 and V is TRBV4-2, with 10 bases aligning to TRBD1. V dropped 3 bases and J dropped 3; count of bases not matched to a gene: 4. The CDR3 loop spans 16 amino acids. Germline V gene sequence: CDR1 LGHNA, CDR2 YNFKEQ. Here the CDR3 DNA reads TGTGCCAGCAGCCAGAGACAGGGGGCTTCTAATGAAAAACTGTTTTTT. Protein: CASSQRQGASNEKLFF.

The J gene is TRBJ2-1, the V gene TRBV10-3; TRBD2 aligns across 7 bases. Germline CDR1 reads ENHRY; CDR2 reads SYGVKD. The trim removed 10 bases at V and 9 bases at J, leaving 9 bases unmatched. The CDR3 has 12 residues. The CDR3 nucleotides read TGTGCCACCGGGGCGGGAGCCGTTGAGCAGTTCTTC. This codes for CATGAGAVEQFF.